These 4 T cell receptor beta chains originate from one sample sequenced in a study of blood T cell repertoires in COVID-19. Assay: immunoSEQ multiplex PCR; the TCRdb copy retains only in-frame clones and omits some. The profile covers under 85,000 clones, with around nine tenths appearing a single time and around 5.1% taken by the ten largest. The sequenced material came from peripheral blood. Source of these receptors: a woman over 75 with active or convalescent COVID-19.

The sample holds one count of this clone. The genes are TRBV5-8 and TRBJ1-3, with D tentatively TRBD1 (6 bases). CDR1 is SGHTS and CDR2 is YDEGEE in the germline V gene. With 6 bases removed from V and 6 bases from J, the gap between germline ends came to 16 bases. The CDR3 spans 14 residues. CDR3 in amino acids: CASKKQGKENTIYF. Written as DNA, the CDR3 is TGTGCCAGCAAAAAGCAGGGGAAGGAAAACACCATATATTTT.

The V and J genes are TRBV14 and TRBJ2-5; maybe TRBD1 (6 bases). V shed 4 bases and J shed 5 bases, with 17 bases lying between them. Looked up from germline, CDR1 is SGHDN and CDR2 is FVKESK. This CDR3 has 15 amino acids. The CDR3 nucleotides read TGTGCCAGCAGCCCAATTACAGGGTTAGGGGAGACCCAGTACTTC. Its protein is CASSPITGLGETQYF. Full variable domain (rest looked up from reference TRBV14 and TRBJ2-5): EAGVTQFPSHSVIEKGQTVTLRCDPISGHDNLYWYRRVMGKEIKFLLHFVKESKQDESGMPNNRFLAERTGGTYSTLKVQPAELEDSGVYFCASSPITGLGETQYFGPGTRLLVL.

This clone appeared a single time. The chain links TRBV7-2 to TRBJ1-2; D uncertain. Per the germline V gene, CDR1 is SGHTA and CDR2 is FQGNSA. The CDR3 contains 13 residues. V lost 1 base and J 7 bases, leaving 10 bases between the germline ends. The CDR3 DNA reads TGTGCCAGCAGCTTAGGGGCAGAGATTGGCTACACCTTC. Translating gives CASSLGAEIGYTF.

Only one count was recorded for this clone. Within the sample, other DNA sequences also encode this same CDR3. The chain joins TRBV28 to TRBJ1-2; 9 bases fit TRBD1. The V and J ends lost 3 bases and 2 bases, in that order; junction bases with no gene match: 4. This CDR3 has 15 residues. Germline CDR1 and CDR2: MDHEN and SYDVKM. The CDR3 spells CASSFGGQGNYGYTF. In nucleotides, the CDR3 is TGTGCCAGCAGTTTTGGGGGACAGGGAAACTATGGCTACACCTTC.